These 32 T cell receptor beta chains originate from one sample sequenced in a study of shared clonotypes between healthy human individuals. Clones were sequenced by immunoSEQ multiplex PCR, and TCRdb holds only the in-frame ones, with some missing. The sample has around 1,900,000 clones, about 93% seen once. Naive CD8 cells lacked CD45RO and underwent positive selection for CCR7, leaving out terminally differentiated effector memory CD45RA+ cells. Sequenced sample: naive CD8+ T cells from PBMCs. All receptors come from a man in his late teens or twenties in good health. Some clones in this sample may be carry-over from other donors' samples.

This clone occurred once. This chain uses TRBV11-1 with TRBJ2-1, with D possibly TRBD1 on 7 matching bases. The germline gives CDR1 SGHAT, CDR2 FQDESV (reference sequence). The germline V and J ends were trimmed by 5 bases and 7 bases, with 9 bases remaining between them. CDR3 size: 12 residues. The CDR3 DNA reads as TGTGCCAGCAGCCCAGGGGGGAATGAGCAGTTCTTC. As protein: CASSPGGNEQFF.

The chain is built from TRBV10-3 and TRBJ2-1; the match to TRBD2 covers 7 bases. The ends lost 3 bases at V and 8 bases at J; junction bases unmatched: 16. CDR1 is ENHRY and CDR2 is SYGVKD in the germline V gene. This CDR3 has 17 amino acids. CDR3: CAISDPPAGDSRDEQFF. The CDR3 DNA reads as TGTGCCATCAGTGACCCGCCTGCGGGAGATAGCAGGGATGAGCAGTTCTTC.

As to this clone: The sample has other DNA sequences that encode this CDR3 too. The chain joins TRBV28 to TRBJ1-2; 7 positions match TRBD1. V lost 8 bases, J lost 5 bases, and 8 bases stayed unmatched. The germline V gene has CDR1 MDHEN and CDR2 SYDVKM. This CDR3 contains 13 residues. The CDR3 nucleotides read TGTGCCAGCTCGTTAACAGGGGTATATGGCTACACCTTC. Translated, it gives CASSLTGVYGYTF.

The CDR3 sequence: CSVGASGRAWEQYF. In DNA, the CDR3 is TGCAGCGTTGGGGCTAGCGGGAGGGCCTGGGAGCAGTACTTC. V gene TRBV29-1 combines with J gene TRBJ2-7, with 12 bases lining up with TRBD2. Trimming took 4 bases from V and 7 from J; bases not matched to a gene: 8. The germline V gene has CDR1 SQVTM and CDR2 ANQGSEA. The CDR3 extends over 14 amino acids.

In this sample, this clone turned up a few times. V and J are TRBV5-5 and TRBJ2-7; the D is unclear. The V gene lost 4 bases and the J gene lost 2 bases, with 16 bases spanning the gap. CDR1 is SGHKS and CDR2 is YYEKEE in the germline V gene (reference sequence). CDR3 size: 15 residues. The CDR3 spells CASSSAPRVPYEQYF. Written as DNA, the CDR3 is TGTGCCAGCAGCAGTGCCCCTCGAGTTCCCTACGAGCAGTACTTC.

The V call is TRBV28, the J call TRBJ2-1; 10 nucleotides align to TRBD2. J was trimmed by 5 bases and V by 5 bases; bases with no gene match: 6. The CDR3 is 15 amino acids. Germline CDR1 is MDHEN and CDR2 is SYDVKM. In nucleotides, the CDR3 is TGTGCCAGCAGTCGCAGCGGGAGGGCCCACAATGAGCAGTTCTTC. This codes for CASSRSGRAHNEQFF.

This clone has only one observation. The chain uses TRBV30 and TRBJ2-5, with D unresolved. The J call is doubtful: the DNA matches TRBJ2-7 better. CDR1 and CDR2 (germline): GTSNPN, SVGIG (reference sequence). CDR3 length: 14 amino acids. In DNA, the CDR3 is TGTGCCTGGAGTGGGGCAGACCCCTCCTACGAGCAGTACTTC. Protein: CAWSGADPSYEQYF.

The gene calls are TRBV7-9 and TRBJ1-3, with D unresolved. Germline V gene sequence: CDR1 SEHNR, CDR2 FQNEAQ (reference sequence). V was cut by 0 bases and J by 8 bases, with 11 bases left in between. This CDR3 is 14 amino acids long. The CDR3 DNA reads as TGTGCCAGCAGCTTAGCGCGGTCCGCCGACACCATATATTTT. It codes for CASSLARSADTIYF.

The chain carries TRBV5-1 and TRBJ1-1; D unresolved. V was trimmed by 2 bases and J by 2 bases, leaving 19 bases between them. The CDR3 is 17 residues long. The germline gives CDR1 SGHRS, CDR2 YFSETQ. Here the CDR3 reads CASSFARQGDQNTEAFF. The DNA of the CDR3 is TGCGCCAGCAGCTTTGCGCGTCAAGGCGACCAAAACACTGAAGCTTTCTTT. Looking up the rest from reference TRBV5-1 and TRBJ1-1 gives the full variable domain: KAGVTQTPRYLIKTRGQQVTLSCSPISGHRSVSWYQQTPGQGLQFLFEYFSETQRNKGNFPGRFSGRQFSNSRSEMNVSTLELGDSALYLCASSFARQGDQNTEAFFGQGTRLTVV.

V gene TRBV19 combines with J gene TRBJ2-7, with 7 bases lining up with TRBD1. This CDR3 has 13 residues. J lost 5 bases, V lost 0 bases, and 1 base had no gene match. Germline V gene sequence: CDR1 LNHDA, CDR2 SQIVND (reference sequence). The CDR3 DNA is TGTGCCAGTAGTATAGAACAGGGGAACGAGCAGTACTTC. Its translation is CASSIEQGNEQYF.

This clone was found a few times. The CDR3 DNA is TGTGCCAGCAGTGGAGGGCTTGAAGCTTTCTTT. It encodes CASSGGLEAFF. The chain couples TRBV27 to TRBJ1-1; the D is unclear. This CDR3 has 11 amino acids. V shed 5 bases and J shed 7 bases, with 8 bases lying between them. Germline lookup yields CDR1 MNHEY and CDR2 SMNVEV (reference sequence).

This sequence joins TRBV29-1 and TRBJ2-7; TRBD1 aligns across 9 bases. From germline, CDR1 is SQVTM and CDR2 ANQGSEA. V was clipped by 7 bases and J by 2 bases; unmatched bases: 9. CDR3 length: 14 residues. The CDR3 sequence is CSALPGTGTYEQYF. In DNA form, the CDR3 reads TGCAGCGCGCTACCGGGGACAGGGACCTACGAGCAGTACTTC.

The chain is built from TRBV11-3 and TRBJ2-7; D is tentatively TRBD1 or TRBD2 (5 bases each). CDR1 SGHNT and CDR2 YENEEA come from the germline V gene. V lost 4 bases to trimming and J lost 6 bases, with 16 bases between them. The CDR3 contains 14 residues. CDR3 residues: CASSSEGWVFEQYF. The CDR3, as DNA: TGTGCCAGCAGCTCCGAGGGGTGGGTCTTCGAGCAGTACTTC.

The CDR3 is CASSSGLVSFVWETQYF. DNA for the CDR3: TGTGCCAGCAGCTCCGGACTAGTCAGTTTTGTTTGGGAGACCCAGTACTTC. The rearrangement joins TRBV11-2 to TRBJ2-5; TRBD2 agrees at 7 bases. CDR3 length: 17 residues. Losses at the gene ends were 4 bases for V and 5 bases for J; bases not matched to a gene: 16. Per the germline V gene, CDR1 is SGHAT and CDR2 is FQNNGV. The full variable domain, completed using reference TRBV11-2 and TRBJ2-5, is EAGVAQSPRYKIIEKRQSVAFWCNPISGHATLYWYQQILGQGPKLLIQFQNNGVVDDSQLPKDRFSAERLKGVDSTLKIQPAKLEDSAVYLCASSSGLVSFVWETQYFGPGTRLLVL.

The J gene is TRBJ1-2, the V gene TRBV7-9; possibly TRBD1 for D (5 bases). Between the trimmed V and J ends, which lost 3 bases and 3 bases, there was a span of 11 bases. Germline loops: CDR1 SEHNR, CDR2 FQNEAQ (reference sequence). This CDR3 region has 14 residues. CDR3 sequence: CASSLATGYYGYTF. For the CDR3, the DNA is TGTGCCAGCAGCTTGGCTACAGGCTACTATGGCTACACCTTC.

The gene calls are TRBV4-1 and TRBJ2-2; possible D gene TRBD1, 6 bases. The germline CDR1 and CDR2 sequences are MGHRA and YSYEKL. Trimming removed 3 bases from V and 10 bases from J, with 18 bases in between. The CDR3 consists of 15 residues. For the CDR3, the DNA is TGCGCCAGCAGCCATTCCGGGACACTTGGGGTGGAGCTGTTTTTT. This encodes CASSHSGTLGVELFF.

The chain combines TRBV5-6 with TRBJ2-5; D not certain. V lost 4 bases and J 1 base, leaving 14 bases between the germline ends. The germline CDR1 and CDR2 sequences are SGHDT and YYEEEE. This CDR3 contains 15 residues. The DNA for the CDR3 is TGTGCCAGCAGCCCTATATTGGGTCCCCAAGAGACCCAGTACTTC. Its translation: CASSPILGPQETQYF.

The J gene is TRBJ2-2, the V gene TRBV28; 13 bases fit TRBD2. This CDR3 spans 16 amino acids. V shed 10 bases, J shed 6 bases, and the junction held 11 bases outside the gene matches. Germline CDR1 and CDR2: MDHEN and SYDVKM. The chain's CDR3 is CATRTSGRVVAGELFF. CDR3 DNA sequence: TGTGCCACCAGGACTAGCGGGAGAGTAGTTGCCGGGGAGCTGTTTTTT.

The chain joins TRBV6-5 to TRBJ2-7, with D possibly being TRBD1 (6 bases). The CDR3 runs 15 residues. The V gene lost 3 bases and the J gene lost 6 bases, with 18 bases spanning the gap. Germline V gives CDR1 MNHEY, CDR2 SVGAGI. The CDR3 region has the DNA TGTGCCAGCAGTTATGGGAGAACAGGGCTTACCGAGCAGTACTTC. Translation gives CASSYGRTGLTEQYF.

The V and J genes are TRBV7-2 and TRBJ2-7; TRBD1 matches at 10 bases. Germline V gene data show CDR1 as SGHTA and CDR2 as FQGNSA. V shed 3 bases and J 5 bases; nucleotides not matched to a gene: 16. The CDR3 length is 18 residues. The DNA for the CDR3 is TGTGCCAGCAGCTTGTCCCCGGGACAGGGGCCAATTAGGGACGAGCAGTACTTC. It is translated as CASSLSPGQGPIRDEQYF.

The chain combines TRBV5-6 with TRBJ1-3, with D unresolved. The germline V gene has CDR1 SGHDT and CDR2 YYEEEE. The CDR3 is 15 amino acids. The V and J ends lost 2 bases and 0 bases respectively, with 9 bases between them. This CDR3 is CASSFGQISGNTIYF. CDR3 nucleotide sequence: TGTGCCAGCAGCTTCGGGCAGATCTCTGGAAACACCATATATTTT.

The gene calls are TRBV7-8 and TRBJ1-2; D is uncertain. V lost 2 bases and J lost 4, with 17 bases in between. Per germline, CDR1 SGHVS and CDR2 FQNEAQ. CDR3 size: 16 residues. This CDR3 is CASSLLSTSDSYGYTF. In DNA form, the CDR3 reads TGTGCCAGCAGCTTATTGTCCACGAGCGATTCCTATGGCTACACCTTC.

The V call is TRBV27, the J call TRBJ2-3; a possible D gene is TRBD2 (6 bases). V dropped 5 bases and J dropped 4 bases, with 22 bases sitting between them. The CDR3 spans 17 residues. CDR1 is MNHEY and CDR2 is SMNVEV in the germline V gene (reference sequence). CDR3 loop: CASSPLGRPVEADTQYF. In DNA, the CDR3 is TGTGCCAGCAGTCCCCTGGGGAGGCCCGTGGAGGCAGATACGCAGTATTTT.

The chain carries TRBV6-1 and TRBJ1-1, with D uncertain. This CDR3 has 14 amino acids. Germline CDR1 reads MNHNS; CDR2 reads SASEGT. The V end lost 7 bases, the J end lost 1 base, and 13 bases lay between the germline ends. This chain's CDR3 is CASKFVLSNTEAFF. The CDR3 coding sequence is TGTGCCAGCAAATTTGTACTTTCGAACACTGAAGCTTTCTTT.

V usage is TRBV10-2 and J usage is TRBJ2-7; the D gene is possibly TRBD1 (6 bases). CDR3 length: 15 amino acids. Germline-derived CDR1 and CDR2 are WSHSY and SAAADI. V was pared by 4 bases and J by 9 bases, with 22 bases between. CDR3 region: CASSGSGTPDFGQYF. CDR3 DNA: TGCGCCAGCAGTGGATCCGGGACACCGGATTTCGGGCAGTACTTC.

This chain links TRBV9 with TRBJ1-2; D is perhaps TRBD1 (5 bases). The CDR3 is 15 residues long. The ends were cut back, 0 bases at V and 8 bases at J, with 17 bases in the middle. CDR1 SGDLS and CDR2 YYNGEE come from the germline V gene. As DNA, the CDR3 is TGTGCCAGCAGCGTAGTGACCGGGGGTGGTACGGGCTACACCTTC. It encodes CASSVVTGGGTGYTF.

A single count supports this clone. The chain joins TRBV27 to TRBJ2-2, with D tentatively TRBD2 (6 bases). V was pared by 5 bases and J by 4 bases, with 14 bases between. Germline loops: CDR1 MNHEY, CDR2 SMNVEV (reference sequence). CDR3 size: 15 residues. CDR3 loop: CASSGRETLTGELFF. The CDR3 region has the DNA TGTGCCAGCAGTGGACGGGAGACCCTCACCGGGGAGCTGTTTTTT.

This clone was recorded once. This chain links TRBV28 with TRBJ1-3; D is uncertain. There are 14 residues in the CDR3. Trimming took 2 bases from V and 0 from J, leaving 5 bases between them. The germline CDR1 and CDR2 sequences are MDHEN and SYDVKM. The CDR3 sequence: CASSLRNSGNTIYF. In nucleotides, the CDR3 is TGTGCCAGCAGTTTACGAAACTCTGGAAACACCATATATTTT.

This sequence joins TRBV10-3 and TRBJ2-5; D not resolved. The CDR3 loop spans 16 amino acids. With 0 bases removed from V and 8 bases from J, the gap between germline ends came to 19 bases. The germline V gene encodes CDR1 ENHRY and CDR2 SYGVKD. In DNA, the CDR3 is TGTGCCATCAGTGAGTCGGAGACTTCTGCCTCCTTAACCCAGTACTTC. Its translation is CAISESETSASLTQYF.

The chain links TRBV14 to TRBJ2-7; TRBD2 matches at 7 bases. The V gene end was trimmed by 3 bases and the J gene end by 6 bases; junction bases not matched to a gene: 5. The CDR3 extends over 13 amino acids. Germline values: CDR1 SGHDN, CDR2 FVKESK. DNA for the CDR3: TGTGCCAGCAGCCAGGGACTATCGGCCGAGCAGTACTTC. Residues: CASSQGLSAEQYF.

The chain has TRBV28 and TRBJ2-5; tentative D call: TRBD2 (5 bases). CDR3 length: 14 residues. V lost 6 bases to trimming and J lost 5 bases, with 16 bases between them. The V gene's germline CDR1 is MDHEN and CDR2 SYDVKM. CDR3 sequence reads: CASSYRGMGETQYF. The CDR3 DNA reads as TGTGCCAGCAGCTATCGGGGAATGGGGGAGACCCAGTACTTC.

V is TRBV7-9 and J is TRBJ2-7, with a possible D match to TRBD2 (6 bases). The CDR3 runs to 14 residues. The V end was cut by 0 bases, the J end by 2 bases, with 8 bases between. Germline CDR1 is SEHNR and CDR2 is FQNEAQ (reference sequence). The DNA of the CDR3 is TGTGCCAGCAGCTTAGCGCAGCGGGCCTACGAGCAGTACTTC. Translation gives CASSLAQRAYEQYF.